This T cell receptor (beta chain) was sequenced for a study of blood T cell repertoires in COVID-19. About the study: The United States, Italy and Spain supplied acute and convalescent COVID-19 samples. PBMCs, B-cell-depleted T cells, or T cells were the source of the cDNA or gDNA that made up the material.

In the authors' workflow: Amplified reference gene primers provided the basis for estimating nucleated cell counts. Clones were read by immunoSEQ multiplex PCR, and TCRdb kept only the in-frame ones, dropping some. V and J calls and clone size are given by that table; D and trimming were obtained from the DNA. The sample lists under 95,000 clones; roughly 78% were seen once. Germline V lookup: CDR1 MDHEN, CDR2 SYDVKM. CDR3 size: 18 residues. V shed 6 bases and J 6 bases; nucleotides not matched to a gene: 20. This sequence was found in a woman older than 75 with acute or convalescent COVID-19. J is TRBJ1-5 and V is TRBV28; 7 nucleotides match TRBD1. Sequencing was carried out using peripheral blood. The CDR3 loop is CASSLPSGARGVSQPQHF. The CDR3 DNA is TGTGCCAGCAGCTTACCTTCCGGGGCCAGGGGGGTAAGTCAGCCCCAGCATTTT.